This paragraph reports one TCR beta chain. Its antigen is as yet unknown. These data come from a study of T cell responses to AZD1222 COVID-19 vaccine. Here immunoSEQ multiplex PCR was the method, and the copy in TCRdb shows in-frame clones only, minus some. The sample consists of tens of thousands of clones, around 73% of them appearing once. The CDR3 runs to 14 residues. Germline V CDR1 and CDR2: LGHDT, YNNKEL (reference sequence). V was cut by 0 bases and J by 0 bases, with 2 bases left in between. General study points: Repertoires were sampled only after the peak T cell response.

The TCR sequence derives from an adult in good health. The sequenced sample was peripheral blood, obtained on day 0 of AZD1222 vaccination. The genes are TRBV3-1 (or the pseudogene TRBV3-2) and TRBJ2-2; D uncertain. The CDR3 reads CASSQDSNTGELFF. The CDR3 DNA reads as TGTGCCAGCAGCCAAGATTCGAACACCGGGGAGCTGTTTTTT.